The clone carrying this TCR beta chain was counted only a few times. Its cognate antigen is unknown. It was with unique molecular identifiers that the TCRbeta library was prepared. Using its own MiXCR run on the PCR reads, TCRdb lists one record per CDR3 protein. The sample yields fewer than 150,000 distinct CDR3 sequences, 8% to 10% seen once. The data stem from a study of T-cell reconstitution after alpha-beta-depleted transplantation in children. Study findings and constraints: By one year post-transplant, T-cell counts and diversity largely arose from T cells that were newly produced. Where alpha-beta T cells came from about two months after transplant was reportedly several hundred expanded graft clones.

Trimming stripped 6 bases from V and 0 bases from J, with 15 bases between. The CDR3 length is 15 residues. The germline CDR1 and CDR2 sequences are KGHSH and LQKENI. This clonotype was sampled from a girl under three years old who had a stem cell transplant for combined immunodeficiency, so the T cells may come from the graft donor. This material consisted of PBMCs, mostly from graft donor cells, taken 180 days after TCRalphabeta/CD19-depleted stem cell transplant. This rearrangement joins TRBV18 to TRBJ2-7; D perhaps matches TRBD1 (5 bases). CDR3 loop: CASSRWGPSSYEQYF. As DNA, the CDR3 is TGTGCCAGCTCGCGATGGGGCCCGAGCTCCTACGAGCAGTACTTC.